This T cell receptor beta chain appears in the sequencing data of a study of blood T cell repertoires in COVID-19. Generated by immunoSEQ multiplex PCR, the TCRdb table keeps only in-frame clones and is missing some. Of approximately 120,000 clones in the sample, more than 65% are singletons; the top ten hold roughly 7.7%. This CDR3 contains 13 residues. After removal of 6 bases from V and 6 bases from J, the junction contained 3 bases not matched to a gene. Germline V gives CDR1 MNHEY, CDR2 SVGAGI. The rearrangement uses TRBV6-5 and TRBJ1-4; TRBD1 aligns across 8 bases. The sequence was collected from an elderly woman with active or convalescent COVID-19. The specimen sequenced was peripheral blood. The CDR3 DNA follows: TGTGCCAGCAGCCCGACAGGGGATGAAAAACTGTTTTTT. It specifies CASSPTGDEKLFF.